The clone carrying this TCR beta chain appeared a single time. The method was immunoSEQ multiplex PCR; TCRdb's version includes in-frame clones alone and lacks a portion of them. The table shows 110,000 or so clones, with nearly 80% occurring only once. This sample is part of a study of radiotherapy plus CTLA-4 blockade in lung cancer. This CDR3 has 14 residues. Trimming pared 6 bases from V and 2 bases from J, leaving 10 bases between. Germline loops: CDR1 KGHSH, CDR2 LQKENI. This chain links TRBV18 with TRBJ2-2; weak D call: TRBD2 (6 bases). The sequencing used peripheral blood, collected from a patient treated with radiotherapy plus ipilimumab. The origin of this receptor is a human donor with non-small cell lung cancer who had a partial response to radiotherapy plus ipilimumab. CDR3 region: CASSPGTNTGELFF. The CDR3 nucleotides are TGTGCCAGCTCCCCCGGGACTAACACCGGGGAGCTGTTTTTT.